This T cell receptor (beta chain) derives from a study of breast tumors, draining lymph nodes, adjacent tissues. Each CDR3 protein gets one entry after TCRdb re-called the multiplex PCR reads with MiXCR. The table includes approximately 200,000 distinct CDR3 sequences, around 29% detected once. Breast cancer patients provided tissue from their axillary draining lymph nodes. There are 16 residues in the CDR3. V gave up 8 bases and J gave up 1 base, with 20 bases separating them. CDR1 and CDR2 (germline): SGHVS, FNYEAQ. The sample was axillary lymph node tissue. The V gene is TRBV7-6, the J gene TRBJ2-5; D could derive from TRBD1 or TRBD2 (6 bases each). The clonotype comes from a female donor with breast cancer. Some clones in this sample may be carry-over from other donors' samples. CDR3 in DNA: TGTGCCAGCGATAGCGGAAGGGGGATAGGCCAAGAGACCCAGTACTTC. It encodes CASDSGRGIGQETQYF.